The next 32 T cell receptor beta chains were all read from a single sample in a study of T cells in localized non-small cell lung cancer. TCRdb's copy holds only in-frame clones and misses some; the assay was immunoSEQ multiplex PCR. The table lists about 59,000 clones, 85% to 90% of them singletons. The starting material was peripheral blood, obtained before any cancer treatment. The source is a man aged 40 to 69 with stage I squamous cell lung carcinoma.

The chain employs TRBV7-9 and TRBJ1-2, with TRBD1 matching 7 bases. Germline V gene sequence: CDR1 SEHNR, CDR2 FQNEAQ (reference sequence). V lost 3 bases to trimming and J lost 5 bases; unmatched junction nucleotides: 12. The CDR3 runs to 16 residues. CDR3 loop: CASSFRQGGSGYGYTF. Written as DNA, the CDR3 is TGTGCCAGCAGCTTTAGACAGGGTGGTTCTGGTTATGGCTACACCTTC.

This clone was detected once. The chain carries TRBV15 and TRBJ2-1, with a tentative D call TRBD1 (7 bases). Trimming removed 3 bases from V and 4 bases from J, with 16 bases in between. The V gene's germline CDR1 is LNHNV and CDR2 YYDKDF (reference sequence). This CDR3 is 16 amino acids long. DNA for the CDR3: TGTGCCACCAGCAGGGATGAGGCAGGGGGGTACAATGAGCAGTTCTTC. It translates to CATSRDEAGGYNEQFF.

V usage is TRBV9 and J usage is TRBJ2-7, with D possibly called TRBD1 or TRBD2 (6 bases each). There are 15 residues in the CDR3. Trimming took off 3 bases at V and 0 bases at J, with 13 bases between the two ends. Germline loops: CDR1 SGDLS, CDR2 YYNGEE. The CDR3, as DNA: TGTGCCAGCAGCGCCGGGGGCCTCAGCTCCTACGAGCAGTACTTC. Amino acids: CASSAGGLSSYEQYF. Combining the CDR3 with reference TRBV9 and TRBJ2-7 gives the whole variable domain DSGVTQTPKHLITATGQRVTLRCSPRSGDLSVYWYQQSLDQGLQFLIQYYNGEERAKGNILERFSAQQFPDLHSELNLSSLELGDSALYFCASSAGGLSSYEQYFGPGTRLTVT.

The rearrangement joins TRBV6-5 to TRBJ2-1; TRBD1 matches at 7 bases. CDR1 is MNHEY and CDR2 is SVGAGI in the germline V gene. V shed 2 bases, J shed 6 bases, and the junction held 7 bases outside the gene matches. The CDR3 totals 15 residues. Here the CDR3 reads CASSYRGPILNEQFF. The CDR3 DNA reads TGTGCCAGCAGTTACAGGGGGCCAATTCTCAATGAGCAGTTCTTC.

CDR3 in DNA: TGTGCCAGCAGTCCCCAGGGACTTCAATACCAAGAGACCCAGTACTTC. Its protein is CASSPQGLQYQETQYF. The gene calls are TRBV28 and TRBJ2-5; D perhaps matches TRBD2 (6 bases). Trimming removed 5 bases at V and 0 bases at J, with 16 bases between. The CDR3 spans 16 residues. Per germline, CDR1 MDHEN and CDR2 SYDVKM.

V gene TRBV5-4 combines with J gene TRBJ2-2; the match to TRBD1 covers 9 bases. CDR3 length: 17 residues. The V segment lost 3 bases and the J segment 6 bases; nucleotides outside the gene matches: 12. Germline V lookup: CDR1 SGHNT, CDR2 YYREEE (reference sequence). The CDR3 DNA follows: TGTGCCAGCAGCTCAACAGGGGGCGGTTATTCCCCCGGGGAGCTGTTTTTT. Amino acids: CASSSTGGGYSPGELFF.

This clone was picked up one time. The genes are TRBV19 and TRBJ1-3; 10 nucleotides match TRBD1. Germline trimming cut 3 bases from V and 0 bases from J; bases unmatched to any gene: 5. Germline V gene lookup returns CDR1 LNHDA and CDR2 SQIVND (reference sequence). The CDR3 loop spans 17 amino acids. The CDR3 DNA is TGTGCCAGTAGTATTCGGGACAGGGGAGTCTCTGGAAACACCATATATTTT. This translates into CASSIRDRGVSGNTIYF.

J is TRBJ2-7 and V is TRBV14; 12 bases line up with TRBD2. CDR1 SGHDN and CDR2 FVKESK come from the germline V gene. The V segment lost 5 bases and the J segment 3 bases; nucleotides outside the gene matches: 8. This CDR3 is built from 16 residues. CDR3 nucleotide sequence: TGTGCCAGCAGCTCAGGACTAGCGGGATGGGGCTACGAGCAGTACTTC. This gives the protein CASSSGLAGWGYEQYF.

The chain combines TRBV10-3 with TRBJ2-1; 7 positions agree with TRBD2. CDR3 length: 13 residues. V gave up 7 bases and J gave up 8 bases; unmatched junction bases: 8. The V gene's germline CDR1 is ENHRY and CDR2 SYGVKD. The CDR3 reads CAITGGSGDEQFF. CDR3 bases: TGTGCCATCACGGGCGGGAGTGGGGATGAGCAGTTCTTC.

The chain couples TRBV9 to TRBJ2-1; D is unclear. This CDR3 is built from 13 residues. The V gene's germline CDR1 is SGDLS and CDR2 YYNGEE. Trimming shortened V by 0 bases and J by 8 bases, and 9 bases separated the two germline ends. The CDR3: CASSVAQPDEQFF. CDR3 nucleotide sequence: TGTGCCAGCAGCGTAGCCCAGCCGGATGAGCAGTTCTTC.

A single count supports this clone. The DNA of the CDR3 is TGTGCCAGCAGTGGAAGGTTGCTCGGTCAGCCCCAGCATTTT. Residues: CASSGRLLGQPQHF. V is TRBV6-1 and J is TRBJ1-5; D is unresolved. Trimming took 4 bases from V and 6 from J, leaving 13 bases between them. This CDR3 contains 14 residues. Germline CDR1 is MNHNS and CDR2 is SASEGT.

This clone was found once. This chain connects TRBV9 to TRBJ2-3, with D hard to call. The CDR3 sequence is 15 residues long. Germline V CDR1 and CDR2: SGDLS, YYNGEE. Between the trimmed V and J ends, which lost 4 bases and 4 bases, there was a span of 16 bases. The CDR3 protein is CASSSTPQSPDTQYF. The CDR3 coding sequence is TGTGCCAGCAGCTCCACCCCACAGTCCCCAGATACGCAGTATTTT.

The CDR3 protein is CASSLGRGGYQPQHF. The CDR3 nucleotides are TGTGCCAGCAGCTTGGGAAGGGGCGGGTATCAGCCCCAGCATTTT. This sequence joins TRBV5-6 and TRBJ1-5; D possibly corresponds to TRBD1 (5 bases). The V and J ends lost 0 bases and 5 bases respectively, with 12 bases between them. This CDR3 is 15 amino acids long. The germline V gene encodes CDR1 SGHDT and CDR2 YYEEEE.

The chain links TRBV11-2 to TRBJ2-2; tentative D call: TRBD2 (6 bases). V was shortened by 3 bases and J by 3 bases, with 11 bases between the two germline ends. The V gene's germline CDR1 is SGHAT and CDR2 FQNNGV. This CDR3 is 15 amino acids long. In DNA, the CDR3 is TGTGCCAGCAGCTTTCCGGAGGGGTACACCGGGGAGCTGTTTTTT. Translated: CASSFPEGYTGELFF.

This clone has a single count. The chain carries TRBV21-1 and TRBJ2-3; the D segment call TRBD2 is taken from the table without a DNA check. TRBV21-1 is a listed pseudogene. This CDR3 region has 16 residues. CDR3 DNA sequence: TGTGCCAGGTTGATGGGAGCGGGAAAAGGGGCAGATACGCAGTATTTT. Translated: CARLMGAGKGADTQYF.

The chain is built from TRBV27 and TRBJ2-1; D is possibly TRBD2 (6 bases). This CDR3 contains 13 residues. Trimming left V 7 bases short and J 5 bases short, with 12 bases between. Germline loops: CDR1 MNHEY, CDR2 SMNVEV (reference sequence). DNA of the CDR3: TGTGCCAGCACCATGGGACTCCACAATGAGCAGTTCTTC. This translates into CASTMGLHNEQFF.

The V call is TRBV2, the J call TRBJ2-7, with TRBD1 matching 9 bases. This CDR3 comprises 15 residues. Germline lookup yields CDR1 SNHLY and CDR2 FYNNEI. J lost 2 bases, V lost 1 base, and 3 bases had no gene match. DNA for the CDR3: TGTGCCAGCAGTGAAGGAACAGGGGGCCCCTACGAGCAGTACTTC. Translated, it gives CASSEGTGGPYEQYF.

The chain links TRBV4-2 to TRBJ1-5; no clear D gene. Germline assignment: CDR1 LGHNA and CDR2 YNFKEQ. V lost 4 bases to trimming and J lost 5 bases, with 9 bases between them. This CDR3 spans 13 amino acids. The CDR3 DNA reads TGTGCCAGCAGCCCCTCCCACGATCAGCCCCAGCATTTT. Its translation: CASSPSHDQPQHF.

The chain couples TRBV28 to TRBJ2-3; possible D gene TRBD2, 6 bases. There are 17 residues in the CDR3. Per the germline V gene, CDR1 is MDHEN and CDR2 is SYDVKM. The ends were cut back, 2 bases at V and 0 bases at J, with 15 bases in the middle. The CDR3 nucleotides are TGTGCCAGCAGTTTAGTAGCGGTCTCTAGTAGCACAGATACGCAGTATTTT. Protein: CASSLVAVSSSTDTQYF.

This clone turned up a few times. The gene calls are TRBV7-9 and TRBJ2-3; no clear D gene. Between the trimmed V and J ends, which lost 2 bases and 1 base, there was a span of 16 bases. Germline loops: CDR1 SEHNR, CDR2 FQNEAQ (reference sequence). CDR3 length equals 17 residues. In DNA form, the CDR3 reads TGTGCCAGCAGCTTACGGGCCGACCCGCTGGGCACAGATACGCAGTATTTT. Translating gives CASSLRADPLGTDTQYF.

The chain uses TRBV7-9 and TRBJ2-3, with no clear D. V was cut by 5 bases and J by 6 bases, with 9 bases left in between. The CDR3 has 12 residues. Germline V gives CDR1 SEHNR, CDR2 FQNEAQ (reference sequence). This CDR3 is CASSALRDTQYF. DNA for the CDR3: TGTGCCAGCAGCGCCCTTAGGGATACGCAGTATTTT. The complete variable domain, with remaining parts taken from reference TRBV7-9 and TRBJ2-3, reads DTGVSQNPRHKITKRGQNVTFRCDPISEHNRLYWYRQTLGQGPEFLTYFQNEAQLEKSRLLSDRFSAERPKGSFSTLEIQRTEQGDSAMYLCASSALRDTQYFGPGTRLTVL.

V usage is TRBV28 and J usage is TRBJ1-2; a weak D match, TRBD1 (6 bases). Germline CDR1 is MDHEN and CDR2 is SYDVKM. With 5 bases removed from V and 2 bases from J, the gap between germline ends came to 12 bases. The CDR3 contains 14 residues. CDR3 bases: TGTGCCAGCAGTCCCCAGGGGACCAACTATGGCTACACCTTC. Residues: CASSPQGTNYGYTF.

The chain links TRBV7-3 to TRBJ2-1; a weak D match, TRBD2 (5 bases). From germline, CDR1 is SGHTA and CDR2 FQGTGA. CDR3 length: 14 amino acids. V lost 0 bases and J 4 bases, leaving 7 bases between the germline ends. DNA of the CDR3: TGTGCCAGCAGCTTAACTAGCGTTTACAATGAGCAGTTCTTC. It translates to CASSLTSVYNEQFF. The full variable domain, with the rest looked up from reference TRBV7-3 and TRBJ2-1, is GAGVSQTPSNKVTEKGKYVELRCDPISGHTALYWYRQSLGQGPEFLIYFQGTGAADDSGLPNDRFFAVRPEGSVSTLKIQRTERGDSAVYLCASSLTSVYNEQFFGPGTRLTVL.

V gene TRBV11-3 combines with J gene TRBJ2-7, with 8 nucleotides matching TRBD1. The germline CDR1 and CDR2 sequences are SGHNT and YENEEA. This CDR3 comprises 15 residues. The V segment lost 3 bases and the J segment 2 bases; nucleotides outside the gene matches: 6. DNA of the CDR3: TGTGCCAGCAGCTTGGCCCCGACAGGGGCCTACGAGCAGTACTTC. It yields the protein CASSLAPTGAYEQYF. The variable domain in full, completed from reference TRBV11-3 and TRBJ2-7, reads EAGVVQSPRYKIIEKKQPVAFWCNPISGHNTLYWYLQNLGQGPELLIRYENEEAVDDSQLPKDRFSAERLKGVDSTLKIQPAELGDSAVYLCASSLAPTGAYEQYFGPGTRLTVT.

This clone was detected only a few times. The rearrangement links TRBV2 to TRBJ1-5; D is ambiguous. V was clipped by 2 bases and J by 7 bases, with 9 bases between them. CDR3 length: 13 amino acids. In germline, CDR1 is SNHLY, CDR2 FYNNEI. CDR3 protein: CASSEFLGQPQHF. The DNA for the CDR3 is TGTGCCAGCAGTGAATTCTTAGGGCAGCCCCAGCATTTT.

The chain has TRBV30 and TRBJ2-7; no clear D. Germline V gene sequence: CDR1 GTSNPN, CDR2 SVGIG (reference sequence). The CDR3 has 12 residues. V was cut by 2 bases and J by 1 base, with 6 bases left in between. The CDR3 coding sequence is TGTGCCTGGAGTCTGGGGTCCTACGAGCAGTACTTC. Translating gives CAWSLGSYEQYF.

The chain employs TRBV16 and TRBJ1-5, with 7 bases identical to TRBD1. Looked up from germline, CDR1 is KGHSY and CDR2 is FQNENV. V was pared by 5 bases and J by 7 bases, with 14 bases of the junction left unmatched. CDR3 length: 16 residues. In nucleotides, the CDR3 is TGTGCCAGCAGCGGTCAGGGGGGCGAAACTAGGCAGCCCCAGCATTTT. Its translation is CASSGQGGETRQPQHF. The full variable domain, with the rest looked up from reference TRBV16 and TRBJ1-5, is GEEVAQTPKHLVRGEGQKAKLYCAPIKGHSYVFWYQQVLKNEFKFLISFQNENVFDETGMPKERFSAKCLPNSPCSLEIQATKLEDSAVYFCASSGQGGETRQPQHFGDGTRLSIL.

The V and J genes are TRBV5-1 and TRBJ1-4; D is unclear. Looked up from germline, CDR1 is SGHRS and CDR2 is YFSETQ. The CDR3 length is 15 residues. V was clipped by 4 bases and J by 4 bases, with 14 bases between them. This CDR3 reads CASSPTPEYNEKLFF. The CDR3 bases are TGCGCCAGCAGCCCGACGCCGGAATATAATGAAAAACTGTTTTTT.

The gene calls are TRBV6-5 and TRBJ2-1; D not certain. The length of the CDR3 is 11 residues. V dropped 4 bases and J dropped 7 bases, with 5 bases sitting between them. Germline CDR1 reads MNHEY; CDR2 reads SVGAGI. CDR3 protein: CASSFLNEQFF. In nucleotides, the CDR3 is TGTGCCAGCAGTTTCTTAAATGAGCAGTTCTTC.

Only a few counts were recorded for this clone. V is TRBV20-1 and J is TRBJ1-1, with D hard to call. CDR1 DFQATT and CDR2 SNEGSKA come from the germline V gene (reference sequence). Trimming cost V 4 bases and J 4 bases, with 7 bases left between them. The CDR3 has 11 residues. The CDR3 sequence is CSAKEVTEAFF. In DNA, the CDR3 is TGCAGTGCTAAGGAGGTCACTGAAGCTTTCTTT.

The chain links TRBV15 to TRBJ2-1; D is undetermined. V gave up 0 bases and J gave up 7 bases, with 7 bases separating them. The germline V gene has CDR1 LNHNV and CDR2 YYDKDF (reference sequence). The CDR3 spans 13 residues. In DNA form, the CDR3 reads TGTGCCACCAGCAGAGAATCTGTGAATGAGCAGTTCTTC. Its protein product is CATSRESVNEQFF.

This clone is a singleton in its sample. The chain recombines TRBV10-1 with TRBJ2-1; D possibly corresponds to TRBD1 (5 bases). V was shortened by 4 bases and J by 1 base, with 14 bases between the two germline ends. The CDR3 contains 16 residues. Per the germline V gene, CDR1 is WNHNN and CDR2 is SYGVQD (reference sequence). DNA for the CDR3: TGCGCCAGCAGTGCGGCAGGGCAAAGGTCCTACAATGAGCAGTTCTTC. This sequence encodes CASSAAGQRSYNEQFF.